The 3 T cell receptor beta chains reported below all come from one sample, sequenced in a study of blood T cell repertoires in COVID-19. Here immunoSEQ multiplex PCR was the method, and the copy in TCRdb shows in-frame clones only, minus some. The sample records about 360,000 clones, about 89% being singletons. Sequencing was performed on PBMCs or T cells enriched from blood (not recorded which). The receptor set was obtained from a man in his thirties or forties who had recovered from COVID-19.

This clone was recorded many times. The CDR3 region is CASSIAVPYEQYF. Written as DNA, the CDR3 is TGTGCCAGCAGCATAGCGGTCCCCTACGAGCAGTACTTC. The chain joins TRBV6-2 or TRBV6-3 to TRBJ2-7, with a weak D call TRBD2 (6 bases). CDR3 length: 13 amino acids. Germline CDR1 reads MNHEY; CDR2 reads SVGEGT. Trimming took 6 bases from V and 2 from J, leaving 11 bases between them.

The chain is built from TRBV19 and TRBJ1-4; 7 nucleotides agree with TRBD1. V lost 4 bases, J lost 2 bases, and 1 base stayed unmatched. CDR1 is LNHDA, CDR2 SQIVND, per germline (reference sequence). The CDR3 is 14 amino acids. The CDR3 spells CASSTTGTNEKLFF. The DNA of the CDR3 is TGTGCCAGTAGTACGACAGGGACTAATGAAAAACTGTTTTTT.

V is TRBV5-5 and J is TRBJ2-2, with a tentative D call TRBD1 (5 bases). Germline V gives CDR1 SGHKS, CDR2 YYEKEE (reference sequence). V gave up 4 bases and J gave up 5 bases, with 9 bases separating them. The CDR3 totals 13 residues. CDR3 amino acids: CASSQDRTGELFF. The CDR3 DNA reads TGTGCCAGCAGCCAAGACAGAACCGGGGAGCTGTTTTTT.